Following are 18 T cell receptor beta chains from one sample sequenced in a study of CD8 T cells in ankylosing spondylitis. Each CDR3 protein gets one entry after TCRdb re-called the 5' RACE reads with MiXCR. The table records 200,000 to 300,000 distinct CDR3 sequences, over 8.5% of them present only once. The sequenced sample was blood, either unsorted or a sorted T cell fraction (not recorded which). The receptors derive from a male donor with ankylosing spondylitis or in good health (not recorded which).

This clonotype was recorded many times. The V call is TRBV28, the J call TRBJ1-2, with D hard to call. The CDR3 totals 14 residues. V shed 7 bases and J shed 5 bases, with 17 bases lying between them. CDR1 MDHEN and CDR2 SYDVKM come from the germline V gene. The DNA of the CDR3 is TGTGCCAGCACCGAAGACGGTGCGCTTTATGGCTACACCTTC. As protein: CASTEDGALYGYTF.

This clonotype appeared many times. In DNA form, the CDR3 reads TGTGCCAGCAGCTTATCGGGACACTTCAATCAGCCCCAGCATTTT. Residues: CASSLSGHFNQPQHF. The rearrangement uses TRBV7-9 and TRBJ1-5; possibly TRBD1 for D (6 bases). The CDR3 runs 15 residues. Germline V gene data show CDR1 as SEHNR and CDR2 as FQNEAQ (reference sequence). V lost 2 bases, J lost 3 bases, and 11 bases lay in between. The full variable domain, in which reference TRBV7-9 and TRBJ1-5 provide the parts outside the CDR3, is DTGVSQNPRHKITKRGQNVTFRCDPISEHNRLYWYRQTLGQGPEFLTYFQNEAQLEKSRLLSDRFSAERPKGSFSTLEIQRTEQGDSAMYLCASSLSGHFNQPQHFGDGTRLSIL.

On this clonotype: One base away lies a much larger clone, so this may be a sequencing read error. The V call is TRBV27, the J call TRBJ2-7, with D tentatively TRBD2 (6 bases). Germline CDR1 and CDR2: MNHEY and SMNVEV (reference sequence). CDR3 length: 14 amino acids. The CDR3 DNA sequence: TGTGCCAGCAGTTTAAAAGGGAGGTCCTACGAGCGGTACTTC. It is translated as CASSLKGRSYERYF.

This clonotype was observed at least ten times. The J gene is TRBJ2-2, the V gene TRBV3-1; D is ambiguous. CDR1 is LGHDT and CDR2 is YNNKEL in the germline V gene (reference sequence). The CDR3 length is 15 residues. The ends were cut back, 0 bases at V and 9 bases at J, with 14 bases in the middle. In nucleotides, the CDR3 is TGTGCCAGCAGCCAAGATATAAGTAGTCCTCGGGAGCTGTTTTTT. Translation gives CASSQDISSPRELFF. The variable domain in full, completed from reference TRBV3-1 and TRBJ2-2, reads DTAVSQTPKYLVTQMGNDKSIKCEQNLGHDTMYWYKQDSKKFLKIMFSYNNKELIINETVPNRFSPKSPDKAHLNLHINSLELGDSAVYFCASSQDISSPRELFFGEGSRLTVL.

The gene calls are TRBV27 and TRBJ1-1, with D perhaps matching TRBD1 (6 bases). Germline CDR1 is MNHEY and CDR2 is SMNVEV (reference sequence). The germline V and J ends were trimmed by 5 bases and 0 bases, with 19 bases remaining between them. There are 17 residues in the CDR3. CDR3: CASSPQLPDRLNTEAFF. The CDR3 nucleotides read TGTGCCAGCAGTCCCCAACTCCCGGACAGATTGAACACTGAAGCTTTCTTT.

This clonotype was detected ten times or more. This chain connects TRBV5-1 to TRBJ2-3; D could derive from TRBD1 or TRBD2 (5 bases each). Germline V lookup: CDR1 SGHRS, CDR2 YFSETQ. V lost 4 bases, J lost 1 base, and 16 bases lay in between. The CDR3 spans 16 residues. The chain's CDR3 is CASSVRGRAGTDTQYF. The CDR3 DNA follows: TGCGCCAGCAGCGTCCGGGGCAGGGCAGGCACAGATACGCAGTATTTT.

The chain joins TRBV7-6 to TRBJ1-1; the match to TRBD1 covers 7 bases. This CDR3 is 16 amino acids long. CDR1 and CDR2 (germline): SGHVS, FNYEAQ. With V trimmed by 1 base and J by 4 bases, 9 bases remained unmatched. The CDR3 protein is CASSLGQGLGSTEAFF. The CDR3 coding sequence is TGTGCCAGCAGCTTAGGACAGGGCTTAGGCAGCACTGAAGCTTTCTTT.

V usage is TRBV4-3 and J usage is TRBJ2-4; D gene ambiguous. Between the trimmed V and J ends, which lost 1 base and 1 base, there was a span of 5 bases. Germline-derived CDR1 and CDR2 are LGHNA and YSLEER. The CDR3 sequence is 14 residues long. CDR3 amino acids: CASSQGAAKNIQYF. The CDR3 region has the DNA TGCGCCAGCAGCCAAGGGGCGGCCAAAAACATTCAGTACTTC.

This clonotype was counted ten times or more. The V gene is TRBV5-1, the J gene TRBJ2-3; a weak D match, TRBD2 (5 bases). Germline lookup yields CDR1 SGHRS and CDR2 YFSETQ. The CDR3 sequence is 14 residues long. With 1 base removed from V and 5 bases from J, the gap between germline ends came to 11 bases. The CDR3 DNA reads TGCGCCAGCAGCTTGAAACTAGAAGTAGATACGCAGTATTTT. The encoded protein is CASSLKLEVDTQYF.

This clonotype was observed many times. V is TRBV29-1 and J is TRBJ1-1, with D possibly matching TRBD1 (5 bases). Germline V lookup: CDR1 SQVTM, CDR2 ANQGSEA. The CDR3 is 11 amino acids. Between the trimmed V and J ends, which lost 8 bases and 14 bases, there was a span of 21 bases. CDR3 in DNA: TGCAGCCTTTCCGTCAGGGACCTCATCTTCTTT. It encodes CSLSVRDLIFF.

This clonotype appeared many times. This chain joins TRBV29-1 and TRBJ2-1, with unresolved D. With 5 bases removed from V and 5 bases from J, the gap between germline ends came to 10 bases. This CDR3 has 12 residues. The germline CDR1 and CDR2 sequences are SQVTM and ANQGSEA. The CDR3 nucleotides read TGCAGCGTTCTATTGATAAACAATGAGCAGTTCTTC. As protein: CSVLLINNEQFF.

The chain recombines TRBV7-2 with TRBJ1-3; TRBD1 agrees at 8 bases. CDR1 is SGHTA and CDR2 is FQGNSA in the germline V gene. The V segment lost 5 bases and the J segment 0 bases; nucleotides outside the gene matches: 3. The CDR3 length is 15 residues. CDR3 sequence (DNA): TGTGCCAGCAGCCCGGGACAGGTCTCTGGAAACACCATATATTTT. Translation gives CASSPGQVSGNTIYF.

There are many counts of this clonotype. The gene calls are TRBV7-2 and TRBJ1-2, with 11 bases matching TRBD1. With 1 base clipped from V and 8 bases from J, the junction kept 6 bases outside the gene matches. The CDR3 is 15 residues long. Germline V gene sequence: CDR1 SGHTA, CDR2 FQGNSA. The DNA for the CDR3 is TGTGCCAGCAGCTTAGAATACCGGGACAGGGGGGGCTACACCTTC. It codes for CASSLEYRDRGGYTF. Looking up the rest from reference TRBV7-2 and TRBJ1-2 gives the full variable domain: GAGVSQSPSNKVTEKGKDVELRCDPISGHTALYWYRQSLGQGLEFLIYFQGNSAPDKSGLPSDRFSAERTGGSVSTLTIQRTQQEDSAVYLCASSLEYRDRGGYTFGSGTRLTVV.

This clonotype was recorded a few times. The genes are TRBV7-9 and TRBJ1-1; 9 bases fit TRBD1. The CDR3 is 16 amino acids. CDR1 SEHNR and CDR2 FQNEAQ come from the germline V gene (reference sequence). Trimming cost V 5 bases and J 1 base; bases outside gene matches: 8. DNA for the CDR3: TGTGCCAGCAGCCACAGCCTGGGACAGGGGAACACTGAAGCTTTCTTT. Translating gives CASSHSLGQGNTEAFF.

The chain employs TRBV19 and TRBJ2-2; D is undetermined. The germline V gene encodes CDR1 LNHDA and CDR2 SQIVND (reference sequence). The V end was cut by 10 bases, the J end by 3 bases, with 15 bases between. This CDR3 is built from 14 residues. This CDR3 is CATSHPGDTGELFF. CDR3 sequence (DNA): TGTGCCACCAGTCACCCCGGTGACACCGGGGAGCTGTTTTTT.

The gene calls are TRBV7-9 and TRBJ1-2; TRBD1 aligns across 8 bases. Germline CDR1 is SEHNR and CDR2 is FQNEAQ (reference sequence). The CDR3 runs 17 residues. V trimming: 2 bases; J trimming: 2 bases; junction bases outside the gene matches: 10. The CDR3: CASSLPYATGANYGYTF. CDR3 nucleotides: TGTGCCAGCAGCTTACCCTATGCGACAGGGGCCAACTATGGCTACACCTTC.

This clonotype was recorded at least ten times. V is TRBV6-5 and J is TRBJ2-7; D ambiguous. The V end was cut by 3 bases, the J end by 3 bases, with 12 bases between. From germline, CDR1 is MNHEY and CDR2 SVGAGI. There are 14 residues in the CDR3. This CDR3 reads CASSYPDRFYEQYF. CDR3 sequence (DNA): TGTGCCAGCAGTTATCCCGACCGGTTCTACGAGCAGTACTTC.

This clonotype appeared a few times. The genes are TRBV20-1 and TRBJ2-5, with D unresolved. The V end lost 5 bases, the J end lost 5 bases, and 9 bases lay between the germline ends. The germline gives CDR1 DFQATT, CDR2 SNEGSKA (reference sequence). The CDR3 covers 11 residues. The CDR3 region is CSAAGLETQYF. The CDR3 DNA follows: TGCAGTGCTGCCGGGCTGGAGACCCAGTACTTC.